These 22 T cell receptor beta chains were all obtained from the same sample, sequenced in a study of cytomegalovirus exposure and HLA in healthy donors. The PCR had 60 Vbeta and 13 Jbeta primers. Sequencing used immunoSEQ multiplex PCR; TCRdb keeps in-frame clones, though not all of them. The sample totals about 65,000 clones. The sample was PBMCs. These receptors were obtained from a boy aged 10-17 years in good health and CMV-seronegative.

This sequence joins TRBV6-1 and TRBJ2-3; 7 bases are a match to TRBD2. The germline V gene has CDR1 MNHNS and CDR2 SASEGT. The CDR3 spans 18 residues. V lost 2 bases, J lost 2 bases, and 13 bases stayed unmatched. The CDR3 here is CASSEMWGGTGNTDTQYF. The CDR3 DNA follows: TGTGCCAGCAGTGAAATGTGGGGGGGAACCGGGAACACAGATACGCAGTATTTT.

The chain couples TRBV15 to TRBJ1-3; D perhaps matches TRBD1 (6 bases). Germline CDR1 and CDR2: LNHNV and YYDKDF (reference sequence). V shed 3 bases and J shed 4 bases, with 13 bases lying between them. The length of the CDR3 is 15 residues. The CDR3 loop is CATSRNRESGNTIYF. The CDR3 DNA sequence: TGTGCCACCAGCAGGAACAGGGAGTCCGGAAACACCATATATTTT. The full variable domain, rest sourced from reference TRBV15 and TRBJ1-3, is DAMVIQNPRYQVTQFGKPVTLSCSQTLNHNVMYWYQQKSSQAPKLLFHYYDKDFNNEADTPDNFQSRRPNTSFCFLDIRSPGLGDTAMYLCATSRNRESGNTIYFGEGSWLTVV.

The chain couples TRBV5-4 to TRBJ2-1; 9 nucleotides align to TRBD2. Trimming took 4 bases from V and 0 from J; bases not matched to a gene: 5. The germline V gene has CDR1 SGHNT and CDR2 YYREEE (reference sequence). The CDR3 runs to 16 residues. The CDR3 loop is CASSPRAGGSYNEQFF. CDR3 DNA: TGTGCCAGCAGCCCACGAGCGGGAGGCTCCTACAATGAGCAGTTCTTC. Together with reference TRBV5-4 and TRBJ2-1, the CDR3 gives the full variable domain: ETGVTQSPTHLIKTRGQQVTLRCSSQSGHNTVSWYQQALGQGPQFIFQYYREEENGRGNFPPRFSGLQFPNYSSELNVNALELDDSALYLCASSPRAGGSYNEQFFGPGTRLTVL.

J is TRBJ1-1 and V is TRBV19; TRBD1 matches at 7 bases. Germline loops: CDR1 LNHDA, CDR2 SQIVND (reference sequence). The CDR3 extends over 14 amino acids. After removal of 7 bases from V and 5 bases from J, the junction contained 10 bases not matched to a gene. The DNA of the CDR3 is TGTGCCAGTAAACCTCGACAGGGATGGACTGAAGCTTTCTTT. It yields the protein CASKPRQGWTEAFF.

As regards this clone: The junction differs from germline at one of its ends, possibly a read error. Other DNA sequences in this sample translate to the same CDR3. CDR3 loop: CASRRDSFNYGYTF. For the CDR3, the DNA is TGTGCCAGCAGGCGGGACAGCTTTAACTATGGCTACACCTTT. The chain joins TRBV6-5 to TRBJ1-2; 7 nucleotides line up with TRBD1. Germline V CDR1 and CDR2: MNHEY, SVGAGI. This CDR3 contains 14 residues.

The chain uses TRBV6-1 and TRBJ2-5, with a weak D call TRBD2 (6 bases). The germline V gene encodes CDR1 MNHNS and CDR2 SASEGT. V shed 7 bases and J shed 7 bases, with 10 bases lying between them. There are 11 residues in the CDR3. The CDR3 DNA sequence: TGTGCCAGCATGGGAGCGGGGACCCAGTACTTC. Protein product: CASMGAGTQYF.

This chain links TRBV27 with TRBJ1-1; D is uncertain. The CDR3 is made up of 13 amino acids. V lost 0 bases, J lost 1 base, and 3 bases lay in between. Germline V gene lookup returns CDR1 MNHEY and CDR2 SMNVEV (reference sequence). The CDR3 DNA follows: TGTGCCAGCAGTTTATCCAGGAACACTGAAGCTTTCTTT. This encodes CASSLSRNTEAFF.

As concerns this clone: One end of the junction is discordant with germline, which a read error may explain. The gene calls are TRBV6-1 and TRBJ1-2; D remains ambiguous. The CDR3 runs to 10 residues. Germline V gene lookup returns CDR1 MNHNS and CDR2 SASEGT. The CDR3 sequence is CASSDGGRHF. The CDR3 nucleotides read TGTGCCAGCAGTGATGGAGGGAGGCACTTC.

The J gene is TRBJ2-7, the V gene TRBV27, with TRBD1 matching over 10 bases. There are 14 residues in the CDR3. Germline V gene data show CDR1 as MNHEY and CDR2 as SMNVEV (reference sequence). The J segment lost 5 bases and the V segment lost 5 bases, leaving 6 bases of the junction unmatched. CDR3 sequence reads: CASSPSTGGNEQYF. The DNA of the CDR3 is TGTGCCAGCAGTCCATCGACAGGGGGCAACGAGCAGTACTTC.

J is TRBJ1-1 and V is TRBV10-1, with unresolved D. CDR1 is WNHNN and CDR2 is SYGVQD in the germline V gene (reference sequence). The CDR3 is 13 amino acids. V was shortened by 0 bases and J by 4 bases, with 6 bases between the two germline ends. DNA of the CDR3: TGCGCCAGCAGTGAGTCGAGGGCCACTGAAGCTTTCTTT. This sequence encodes CASSESRATEAFF.

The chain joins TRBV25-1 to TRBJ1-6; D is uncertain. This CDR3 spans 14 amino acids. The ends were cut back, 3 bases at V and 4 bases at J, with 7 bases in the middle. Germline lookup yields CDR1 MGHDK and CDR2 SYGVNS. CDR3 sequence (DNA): TGTGCCAGCAGTGACGGGTCTTATAATTCACCCCTCCACTTT. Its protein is CASSDGSYNSPLHF.

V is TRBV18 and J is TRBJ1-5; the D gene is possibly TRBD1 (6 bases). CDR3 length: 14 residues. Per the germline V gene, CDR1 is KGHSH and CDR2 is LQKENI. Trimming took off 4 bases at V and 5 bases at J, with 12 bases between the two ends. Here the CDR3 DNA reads TGTGCCAGCTCACTGGACAGCGATTATCAGCCCCAGCATTTT. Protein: CASSLDSDYQPQHF.

The chain's CDR3 is CSVGLAGGTDTQYF. The CDR3 DNA sequence: TGCAGCGTTGGTTTAGCGGGAGGGACAGATACGCAGTATTTT. J is TRBJ2-3 and V is TRBV29-1; 11 bases agree with TRBD2. Germline CDR1 reads SQVTM; CDR2 reads ANQGSEA. This CDR3 region has 14 residues. V shed 4 bases, J shed 3 bases, and the junction held 3 bases outside the gene matches.

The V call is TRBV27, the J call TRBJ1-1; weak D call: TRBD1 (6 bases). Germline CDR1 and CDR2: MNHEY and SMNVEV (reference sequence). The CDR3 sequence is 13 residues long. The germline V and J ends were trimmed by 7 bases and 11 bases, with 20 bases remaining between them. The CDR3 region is CASTDRGHGRAFF. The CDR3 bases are TGTGCCAGCACCGACCGGGGACATGGTAGGGCTTTCTTT.

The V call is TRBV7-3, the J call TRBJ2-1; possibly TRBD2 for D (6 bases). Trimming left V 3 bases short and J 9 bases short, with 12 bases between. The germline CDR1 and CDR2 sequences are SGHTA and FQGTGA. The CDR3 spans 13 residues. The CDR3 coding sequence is TGTGCCAGCAGCTTGGGTCGGGAGACTGAGCAGTTCTTC. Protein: CASSLGRETEQFF.

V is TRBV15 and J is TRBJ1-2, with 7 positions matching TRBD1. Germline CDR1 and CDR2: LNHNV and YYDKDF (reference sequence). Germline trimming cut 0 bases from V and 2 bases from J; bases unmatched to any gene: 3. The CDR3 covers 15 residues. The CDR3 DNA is TGTGCCACCAGCAGAGATACAGGGGCCAACTATGGCTACACCTTC. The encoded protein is CATSRDTGANYGYTF.

The CDR3 DNA reads as TGTGCCAGCAGCACGGGACTAGCCTACGAGCAGTACTTC. It codes for CASSTGLAYEQYF. This chain connects TRBV5-4 to TRBJ2-7, with 8 bases identical to TRBD2. Germline assignment: CDR1 SGHNT and CDR2 YYREEE (reference sequence). With V trimmed by 4 bases and J by 2 bases, 2 bases remained unmatched. The CDR3 is made up of 13 amino acids.

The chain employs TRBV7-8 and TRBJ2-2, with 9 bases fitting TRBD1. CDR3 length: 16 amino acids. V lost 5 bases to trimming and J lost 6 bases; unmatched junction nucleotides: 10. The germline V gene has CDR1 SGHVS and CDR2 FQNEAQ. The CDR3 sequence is CASSPQFGTGSGELFF. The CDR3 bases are TGTGCCAGCAGCCCACAGTTCGGGACAGGGTCCGGGGAGCTGTTTTTT.

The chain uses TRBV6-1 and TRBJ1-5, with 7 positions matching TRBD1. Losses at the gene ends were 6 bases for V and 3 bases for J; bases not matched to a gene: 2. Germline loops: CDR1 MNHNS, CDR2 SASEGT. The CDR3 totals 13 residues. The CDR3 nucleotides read TGTGCCAGCAGGGGGACAGACAATCAGCCCCAGCATTTT. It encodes CASRGTDNQPQHF.

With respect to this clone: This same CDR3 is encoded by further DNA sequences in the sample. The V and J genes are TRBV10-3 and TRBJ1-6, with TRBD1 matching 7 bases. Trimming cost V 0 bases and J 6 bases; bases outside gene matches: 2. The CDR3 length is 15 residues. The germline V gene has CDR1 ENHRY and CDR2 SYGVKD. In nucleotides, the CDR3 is TGTGCCATCAGTGAGTCGCGGGACAGTAATTCACCCCTCCACTTT. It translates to CAISESRDSNSPLHF.

CDR3 amino acids: CASSLGDTGNTIYF. CDR3 sequence (DNA): TGTGCCAGCAGCTTAGGGGACACAGGAAACACCATATATTTT. The chain joins TRBV7-2 to TRBJ1-3; a weak D match, TRBD1 (6 bases). This CDR3 is built from 14 residues. Germline V lookup: CDR1 SGHTA, CDR2 FQGNSA. The V end was cut by 1 base, the J end by 4 bases, with 8 bases between.

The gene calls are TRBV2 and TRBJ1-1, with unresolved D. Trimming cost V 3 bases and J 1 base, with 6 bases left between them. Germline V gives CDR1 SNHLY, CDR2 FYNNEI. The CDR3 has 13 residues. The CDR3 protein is CASSEEWNTEAFF. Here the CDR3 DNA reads TGTGCCAGCAGTGAGGAGTGGAACACTGAAGCTTTCTTT.